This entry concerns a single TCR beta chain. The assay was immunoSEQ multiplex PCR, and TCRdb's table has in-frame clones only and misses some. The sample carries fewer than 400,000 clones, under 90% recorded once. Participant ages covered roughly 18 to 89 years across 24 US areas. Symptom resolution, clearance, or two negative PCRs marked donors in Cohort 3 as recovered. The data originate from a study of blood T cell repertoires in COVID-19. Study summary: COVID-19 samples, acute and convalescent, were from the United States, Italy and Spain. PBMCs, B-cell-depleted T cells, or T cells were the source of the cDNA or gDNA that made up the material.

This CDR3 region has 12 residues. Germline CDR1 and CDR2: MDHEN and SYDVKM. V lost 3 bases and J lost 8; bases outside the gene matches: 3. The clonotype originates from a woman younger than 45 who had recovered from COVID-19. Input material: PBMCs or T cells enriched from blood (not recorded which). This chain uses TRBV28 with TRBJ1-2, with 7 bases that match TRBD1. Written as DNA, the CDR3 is TGTGCCAGCAGTTTGAGGGGGCGCGGCTACACCTTC. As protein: CASSLRGRGYTF.